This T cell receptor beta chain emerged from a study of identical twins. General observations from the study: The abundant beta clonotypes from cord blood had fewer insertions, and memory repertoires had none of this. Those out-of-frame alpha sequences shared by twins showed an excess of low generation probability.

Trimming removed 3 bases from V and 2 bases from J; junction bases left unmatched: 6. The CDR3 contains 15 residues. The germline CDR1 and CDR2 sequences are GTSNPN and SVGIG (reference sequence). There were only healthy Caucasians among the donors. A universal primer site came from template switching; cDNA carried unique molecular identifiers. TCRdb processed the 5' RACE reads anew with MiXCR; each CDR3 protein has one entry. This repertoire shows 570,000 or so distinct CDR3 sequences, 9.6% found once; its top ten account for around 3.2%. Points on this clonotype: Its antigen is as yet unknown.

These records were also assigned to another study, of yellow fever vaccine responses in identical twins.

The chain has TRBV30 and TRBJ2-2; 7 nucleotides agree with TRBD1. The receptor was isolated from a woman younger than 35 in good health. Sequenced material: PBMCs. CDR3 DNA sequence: TGTGCCTGGAGAGACGGGACAGTAAACACCGGGGAGCTGTTTTTT. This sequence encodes CAWRDGTVNTGELFF. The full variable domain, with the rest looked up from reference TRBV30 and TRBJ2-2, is SQTIHQWPATLVQPVGSPLSLECTVEGTSNPNLYWYRQAAGRGLQLLFYSVGIGQISSEVPQNLSASRPQDRQFILSSKKLLLSDSGFYLCAWRDGTVNTGELFFGEGSRLTVL.